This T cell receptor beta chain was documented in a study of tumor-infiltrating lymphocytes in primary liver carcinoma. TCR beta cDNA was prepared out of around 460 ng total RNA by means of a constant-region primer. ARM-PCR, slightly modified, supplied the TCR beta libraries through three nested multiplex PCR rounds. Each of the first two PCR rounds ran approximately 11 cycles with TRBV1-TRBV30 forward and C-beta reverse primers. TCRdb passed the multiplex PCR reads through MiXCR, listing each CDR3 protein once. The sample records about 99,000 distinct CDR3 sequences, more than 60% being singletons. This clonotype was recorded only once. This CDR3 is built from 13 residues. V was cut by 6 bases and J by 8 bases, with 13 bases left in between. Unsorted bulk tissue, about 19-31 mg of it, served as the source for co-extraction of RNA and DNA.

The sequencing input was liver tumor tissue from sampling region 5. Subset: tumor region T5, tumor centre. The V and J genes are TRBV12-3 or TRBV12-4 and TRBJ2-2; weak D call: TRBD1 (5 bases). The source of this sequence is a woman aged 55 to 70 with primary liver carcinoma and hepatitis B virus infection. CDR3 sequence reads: CASRLRVTGELFF. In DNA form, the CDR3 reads TGTGCCAGCAGACTCAGGGTCACGGGGGAGCTGTTTTTT.